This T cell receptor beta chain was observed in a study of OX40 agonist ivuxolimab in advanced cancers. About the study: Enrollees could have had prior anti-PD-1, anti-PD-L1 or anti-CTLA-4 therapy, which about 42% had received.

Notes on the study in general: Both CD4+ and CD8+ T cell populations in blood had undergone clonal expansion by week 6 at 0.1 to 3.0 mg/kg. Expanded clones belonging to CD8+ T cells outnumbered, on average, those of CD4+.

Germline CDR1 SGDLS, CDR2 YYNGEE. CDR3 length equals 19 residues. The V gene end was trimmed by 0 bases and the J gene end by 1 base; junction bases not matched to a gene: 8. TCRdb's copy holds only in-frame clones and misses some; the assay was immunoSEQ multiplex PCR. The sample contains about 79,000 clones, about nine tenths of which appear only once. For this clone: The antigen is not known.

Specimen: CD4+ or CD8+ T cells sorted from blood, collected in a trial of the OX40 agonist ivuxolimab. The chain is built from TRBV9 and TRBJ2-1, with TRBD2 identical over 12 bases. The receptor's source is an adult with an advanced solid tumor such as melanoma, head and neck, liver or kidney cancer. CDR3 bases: TGTGCCAGCAGCGTAGGACTAGCGGGAGTAGGGAGTTCCTACAATGAGCAGTTCTTC. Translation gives CASSVGLAGVGSSYNEQFF. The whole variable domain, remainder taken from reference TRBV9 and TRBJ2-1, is DSGVTQTPKHLITATGQRVTLRCSPRSGDLSVYWYQQSLDQGLQFLIQYYNGEERAKGNILERFSAQQFPDLHSELNLSSLELGDSALYFCASSVGLAGVGSSYNEQFFGPGTRLTVL.